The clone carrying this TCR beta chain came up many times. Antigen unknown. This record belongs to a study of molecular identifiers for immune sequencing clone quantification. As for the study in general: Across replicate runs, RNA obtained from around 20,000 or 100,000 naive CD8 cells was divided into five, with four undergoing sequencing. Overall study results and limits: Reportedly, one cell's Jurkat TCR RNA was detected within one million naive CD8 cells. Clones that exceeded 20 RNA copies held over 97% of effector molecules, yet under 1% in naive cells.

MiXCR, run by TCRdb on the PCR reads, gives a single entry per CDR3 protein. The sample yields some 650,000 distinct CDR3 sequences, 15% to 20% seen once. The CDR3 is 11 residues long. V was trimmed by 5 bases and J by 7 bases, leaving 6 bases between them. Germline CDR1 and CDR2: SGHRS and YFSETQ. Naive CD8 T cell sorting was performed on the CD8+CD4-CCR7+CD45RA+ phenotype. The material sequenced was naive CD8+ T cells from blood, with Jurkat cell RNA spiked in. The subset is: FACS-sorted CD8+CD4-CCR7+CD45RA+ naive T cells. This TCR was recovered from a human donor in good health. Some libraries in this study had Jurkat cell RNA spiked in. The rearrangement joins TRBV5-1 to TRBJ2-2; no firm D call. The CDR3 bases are TGCGCCAGCAGGGAAATCGGGGAGCTGTTTTTT. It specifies CASREIGELFF.